The 5 T cell receptor beta chains below were found in one sample sequenced in a study of blood T cell repertoires in COVID-19 (TCRdb year 2020). The library was made by the immunoSEQ multiplex PCR assay. This is the immuneACCESS table as TCRdb keeps it, with only in-frame sequences that have V and J called. A part of the clones is gone; compared with another copy, unresolved V genes explain less than half, and the rest is unexplained. Counted in this sample were 300,000 to 500,000 clones; around 89% of them appeared once. The top ten clonotypes cover approximately 0.96% of the sample. The sequenced material came from PBMCs or T cells enriched from blood (not recorded which). These receptors originate from a woman aged 25 to 45 with acute COVID-19.

The chain recombines TRBV27 with TRBJ1-1; D is unresolved. This CDR3 has 14 residues. Germline V CDR1 and CDR2: MNHEY, SMNVEV (reference sequence). V was shortened by 2 bases and J by 4 bases, with 11 bases between the two germline ends. CDR3 nucleotides: TGTGCCAGCAGTTTAGCTCAGAGGAGCACTGAAGCTTTCTTT. Its protein is CASSLAQRSTEAFF.

This clone was seen once. V usage is TRBV7-2 and J usage is TRBJ1-2, with D perhaps TRBD1 (5 bases). Germline loops: CDR1 SGHTA, CDR2 FQGNSA. This CDR3 is 15 amino acids long. V was clipped by 5 bases and J by 3 bases, with 16 bases between them. In DNA form, the CDR3 reads TGTGCCAGCAGCCAAGAAACAGACAGCTACTATGGCTACACCTTC. Protein: CASSQETDSYYGYTF.

V and J are TRBV10-3 and TRBJ2-2; 9 bases fit TRBD2. The V gene end was trimmed by 0 bases and the J gene end by 4 bases; junction bases not matched to a gene: 3. CDR1 and CDR2 (germline): ENHRY, SYGVKD. The CDR3 has 16 residues. The CDR3 loop is CAISESASGTTGELFF. The CDR3 coding sequence is TGTGCCATCAGTGAGTCGGCTAGCGGGACCACCGGGGAGCTGTTTTTT.

The chain links TRBV9 to TRBJ2-5; D gene unclear. This CDR3 has 13 amino acids. Trimming removed 0 bases from V and 5 bases from J, with 8 bases in between. From germline, CDR1 is SGDLS and CDR2 YYNGEE. CDR3 region: CASSVAPRETQYF. CDR3 sequence (DNA): TGTGCCAGCAGCGTAGCCCCCCGGGAGACCCAGTACTTC. Looking up the rest from reference TRBV9 and TRBJ2-5 gives the full variable domain: DSGVTQTPKHLITATGQRVTLRCSPRSGDLSVYWYQQSLDQGLQFLIQYYNGEERAKGNILERFSAQQFPDLHSELNLSSLELGDSALYFCASSVAPRETQYFGPGTRLLVL.

The gene calls are TRBV6-2 or TRBV6-3 and TRBJ2-1; 10 positions match TRBD2. This CDR3 comprises 15 residues. The trim removed 5 bases at V and 4 bases at J, leaving 5 bases unmatched. The germline CDR1 and CDR2 sequences are MNHEY and SVGEGT. Here the CDR3 reads CASSPLAGKYNEQFF. The CDR3 DNA reads as TGTGCCAGCAGTCCACTAGCGGGGAAGTACAATGAGCAGTTCTTC.